This TCR beta chain originates from a study of blood T cell repertoires in COVID-19. In germline, CDR1 is MNHEY, CDR2 SMNVEV (reference sequence). The CDR3 length is 14 residues. With 9 bases clipped from V and 7 bases from J, the junction kept 12 bases outside the gene matches. Participants were aged roughly 18 to 100 years from 20 to 30 US areas. Only in-frame clones appear in the TCRdb table, and some are missing; sequencing was by immunoSEQ multiplex PCR. This sample has a few hundred thousand clones, with approximately 90% found just once. What was sequenced was PBMCs or T cells enriched from blood (not recorded which). V and J are TRBV27 and TRBJ1-5; 7 nucleotides match TRBD1. This sequence originates from a woman between 40 and 55 years old who had recovered from COVID-19. The CDR3 DNA follows: TGTGCCAGAGCCACCTGGTGGACAGGACAGCCCCAGCATTTT. Translated, it gives CARATWWTGQPQHF.